One T cell receptor (beta chain) is described in this entry. Its antigen remains undetermined. No DNA is shown, since the ends of the CDR3 on it are uncertain; the CDR3 is the one TCRdb lists. These data come from a study of shared clonotypes between healthy human individuals (TCRdb year 2020). Describing the broader study: A couple of women and three men aged 18 to 49 years were included in the cohort. For each donor, three plates each were used for CD4 naive and CD4 memory, two plates were used for CD8 naive, and one plate was used for CD8 memory. To estimate repertoire size and how much clonotypes are shared between individuals, the study performed deep sequencing of blood TCR repertoires from a few healthy adults. To increase sequencing depth and limit assay-specific biases, different laboratories used diverse techniques to prepare libraries and sequence TCR repertoires. Each donor's leukapheresis produced roughly between roughly 0.85 and 9 billion PBMCs.

The germline V gene encodes CDR1 MNHEY and CDR2 SVGAGI. Inclusive of the bounding cysteine and phenylalanine, the CDR3 is 15 residues long. The donors were healthy, HIV-negative adults who had no recently reported acute infections or vaccinations. Every donor was a Caucasian adult residing in Nashville, Tennessee, USA. CD4+ T cells were enriched through magnetic negative selection, after which naive cells were positively selected on CD45RA and the remaining negative fraction served as the memory subset. Blood was collected by leukapheresis, and PBMCs were isolated by Ficoll-Histopaque density gradient centrifugation and then cryopreserved in liquid nitrogen vapor phase. Analytical flow cytometry was used to check the purity and quantity of each magnetically sorted T cell population. Genomic DNA was isolated from every sorted fraction and measured by UV absorbance on a Nanodrop 2000c. Using the deep immunoSEQ assay, TCR CDR3 regions were amplified from genomic DNA by multiplex PCR. For each cell subset, the extracted genomic DNA was distributed evenly across all wells of several immunoSEQ 96-well plates, and each plate served as one replicate. For sorted subsets, 200 to 250 ng genomic DNA, equal to about 30,000 T cell genomes, was loaded into each replicate PCR. Purified libraries were quantified with a Qubit 3.0 fluorometer, sized on a Bioanalyzer 2100, and re-quantified with the KAPA Library Quantification kit. Every immunoSEQ 96-well plate was sequenced on a separate single-read 150-cycle Illumina NextSeq 550 flow cell. Concerning the study's data processing: Because only junctional sequences without quality scores were contained in the immunoSEQ output, filtering matching that applied to full-length reads could not be performed. To assign V/J genes and CDR3, sequences were annotated against IMGT germline references using PyIR, a Python wrapper for IgBLAST v1.9. Any read was removed if the V/J assignment was weak (E-value above 1e-6), the CDR3 was missing, or the read contained stop codons, out-of-frame junctions, or ambiguous translated residues. A V3J clonotype was defined by an identical inferred V gene, J gene, and CDR3 amino acid sequence. To compute the percentage overlap between repertoires, the number of shared unique clonotypes was divided by the size of the smaller repertoire. RTK rarefaction, the Chao1 estimator, and Recon v2.1 estimates of unobserved clonotypes were used to assess repertoire richness. OLGA was used to compute generation probabilities for all TCRbeta clonotypes that the gDNA method yielded from several donors. TCRdb limited this immuneACCESS table to in-frame rearrangements with V and J called. A share of clones is missing; checked studies link under half to unresolved V genes, and the rest is unexplained. V, J and clone size reflect that table, while D and trimming were determined from the DNA. This sample lists millions of clones; 93% were detected once. About 0.39% of the sample comes from the top ten.

The investigation overall reported the following: The small number of donors limited the genetic and exposure-history diversity represented. Naive subsets generally had larger estimated clonotype richness than memory subsets. Incomplete sequencing was indicated by rarefaction of sorted-subset datasets, despite the large sequencing depth. Based on pairwise subsampling, the degree of clonotype sharing among donors was expected to be affected by sequencing depth. Across several donors, around 5.4% of naive CD4, roughly 3.5% of naive CD8, around 2.5% of memory CD4, and roughly 0.4% of memory CD8 clonotypes were shared. Compared with non-shared clonotypes, clonotypes shared by all four sorted-subset donors had higher generation probabilities. Sampling was limited to blood, and TCR repertoires in tissue likely differ from TCR repertoires in blood.

The specimen was naive CD4+ T cells from PBMCs. The sample's cell subset or site label, decoded: CD45RA+ positively selected. The receptor comes from a man aged 18 to 30 in good health. Some clones in this sample may be carry-over from other donors' samples. The V and J genes are TRBV6-5 and TRBJ2-1; TRBD1 was called by the table and not checked on the DNA. The CDR3 in this case is CASSTSGTGRNEQFF.